A selection of T cell receptor beta chains follows, all from one sample in a study of vaccination effects on CD4 cells after COVID-19. The protocol was immunoSEQ multiplex PCR, while the TCRdb copy is restricted to in-frame clones and leaves out a portion. The data contain fewer than 70,000 clones, 75% to 90% of them singletons. Their target antigens are unknown. Specimen: CD4+ T cells from PBMCs cultured with SARS-CoV-2 spike peptides, collected before COVID-19 vaccination. The receptors shown here come from a human donor who received a COVID-19 vaccine. Each CDR3 is given with its conserved first and last residue. The D gene is left open where the match is weak. Expanded clones get a size class; other rows say once, few or many, or leave the size out.

d_call j_call cdr3_length v_call clone_size cdr3_aa cdr3_nt
. TRBJ1-4 15 TRBV18 . CASSPSGGAGEKLFF TGTGCCAGCTCACCATCCGGGGGGGCCGGAGAAAAACTGTTTTTT
TRBD1 TRBJ2-3 16 TRBV6-2/TRBV6-3 . CASSSHTGARADTQYF TGTGCCAGCAGTTCGCACACAGGGGCTCGCGCAGATACGCAGTATTTT
. TRBJ2-1 13 TRBV5-1 . CASSLDPMNEQFF TGCGCCAGCAGCTTGGATCCGATGAATGAGCAGTTCTTC
TRBD1 TRBJ2-5 13 TRBV12-3/TRBV12-4 . CASSRTGGETQYF TGTGCCAGCAGCAGGACAGGAGGCGAGACCCAGTACTTC
. TRBJ2-5 14 TRBV12-5 . CASGLDSQQETQYF TGTGCTAGTGGTTTGGACAGCCAACAAGAGACCCAGTACTTC
. TRBJ1-6 16 TRBV2 . CASSRGSGSYNSPLHF TGTGCCAGCAGTCGAGGTTCGGGCTCCTATAATTCACCCCTCCACTTT
. TRBJ1-2 14 TRBV24-1 . CATSDSRTMNGYTF TGTGCCACCAGTGATTCTCGTACGATGAATGGCTACACCTTC
. TRBJ2-3 13 TRBV7-6 . CASSRPGADTQYF TGTGCCAGCAGCAGACCAGGGGCAGATACGCAGTATTTT
TRBD2 TRBJ2-2 17 TRBV5-1 . CASSWTSGGAGTGELFF TGCGCCAGCAGCTGGACTAGCGGGGGGGCCGGCACCGGGGAGCTGTTTTTT
. TRBJ2-2 13 TRBV7-9 once CASSLTGPGELFF TGTGCCAGCAGCTTGACAGGCCCCGGGGAGCTGTTTTTT
. TRBJ1-1 16 TRBV5-8 . CASSSLRAGTNTEAFF TGTGCCAGCAGCTCCCTGCGGGCAGGGACAAACACTGAAGCTTTCTTT
TRBD1 TRBJ1-5 15 TRBV19 . CASGTGQGPFQPQHF TGTGCCAGTGGGACGGGACAGGGGCCGTTTCAGCCCCAGCATTTT
TRBD1 TRBJ2-2 14 TRBV19 . CASTRDRNTGELFF TGTGCCAGTACCCGGGACAGGAACACCGGGGAGCTGTTTTTT
. TRBJ1-1 15 TRBV19 . CASSIIRGGNTEAFF TGTGCCAGTAGTATTATCAGGGGTGGCAACACTGAAGCTTTCTTT
. TRBJ2-1 11 TRBV20-1 once CSAAPGGEQFF TGCAGTGCTGCCCCTGGCGGGGAGCAGTTCTTC
. TRBJ1-5 14 TRBV2 . CASSGTASNQPQHF TGTGCCAGCAGTGGGACAGCTAGCAATCAGCCCCAGCATTTT
. TRBJ1-2 14 TRBV5-6 . CASSYPRADRGYTF TGTGCCAGCAGTTACCCGAGGGCGGATCGCGGCTACACCTTC
. TRBJ2-3 15 TRBV5-1 . CASSLALTQEDTQYF TGCGCCAGCAGCTTGGCACTTACCCAGGAGGATACGCAGTATTTT
. TRBJ2-1 16 TRBV5-1 . CASSLSWDTYYNEQFF TGCGCCAGCAGCTTGTCGTGGGACACTTACTACAATGAGCAGTTCTTC
. TRBJ1-1 11 TRBV30 . CAWSRAAGAFF TGTGCCTGGAGTCGGGCGGCAGGAGCTTTCTTT
. TRBJ1-1 12 TRBV20-1 . CSASQQGLEAFF TGCAGTGCTAGTCAACAGGGACTTGAAGCTTTCTTT
TRBD2 TRBJ2-3 15 TRBV6-5 . CASRRLAGGTDTQYF TGTGCCAGCCGACGACTAGCGGGAGGCACAGATACGCAGTATTTT
. TRBJ2-1 14 TRBV14 . CASSQELRHNEQFF TGTGCCAGCAGCCAAGAACTTAGACATAATGAGCAGTTCTTC
. TRBJ1-2 15 TRBV18 . CASSPKGWRDYGYTF TGTGCCAGCTCACCTAAAGGGTGGAGAGACTATGGCTACACCTTC
. TRBJ2-1 18 TRBV5-1 . CASSLDGAGRGGVSEQFF TGCGCCAGCAGCTTGGATGGGGCTGGGAGAGGGGGAGTGAGTGAGCAGTTCTTC
. TRBJ2-2 13 TRBV5-1 . CASKPGGTGELFF TGCGCCAGCAAACCCGGGGGAACCGGGGAGCTGTTTTTT
. TRBJ2-2 15 TRBV5-6 . CASSGAGTFTGELFF TGTGCCAGCAGCGGCGCCGGGACTTTCACCGGGGAGCTGTTTTTT
. TRBJ2-5 12 TRBV28 few CASSYSQETQYF TGTGCCAGCAGTTACAGCCAAGAGACCCAGTACTTC
TRBD2 TRBJ2-5 16 TRBV5-4 once CASSLDTSGSQETQYF TGTGCCAGCAGCTTGGACACTAGCGGATCCCAAGAGACCCAGTACTTC
. TRBJ2-2 11 TRBV19 . CASSRTGELFF TGTGCCAGTAGCCGGACCGGGGAGCTGTTTTTT
. TRBJ2-3 16 TRBV4-2 . CASSQDQEVSTDTQYF TGTGCCAGCAGCCAAGATCAGGAGGTTAGCACAGATACGCAGTATTTT
. TRBJ2-1 17 TRBV18 . CASSPTLLGRTPGEQFF TGTGCCAGCTCACCCACCCTACTGGGGAGAACGCCTGGTGAGCAGTTCTTC
. TRBJ1-5 14 TRBV28 . CASSPSYVGQPQHF TGTGCCAGCAGTCCCTCCTACGTGGGACAGCCCCAGCATTTT
. TRBJ2-5 14 TRBV18 . CASSPTTGRETQYF TGTGCCAGCTCACCAACGACAGGGAGGGAGACCCAGTACTTC
TRBD2 TRBJ2-2 15 TRBV6-2/TRBV6-3 . CASSLAGGYTGELFF TGTGCCAGCAGTCTAGCGGGGGGTTACACCGGGGAGCTGTTTTTT
. TRBJ2-5 11 TRBV5-1 . CASTHGETQYF TGCGCCAGCACCCACGGAGAGACCCAGTACTTC
. TRBJ1-4 13 TRBV6-5 . CASSSGLGEKLFF TGTGCCAGCAGTTCAGGGCTCGGCGAAAAACTGTTTTTT
. TRBJ1-5 15 TRBV30 . CAWSAGFLSAQPQHF TGTGCCTGGAGCGCAGGGTTTCTAAGTGCGCAGCCCCAGCATTTT
. TRBJ2-1 17 TRBV7-9 . CASSPTQLTSSYNEQFF TGTGCCAGCAGCCCCACACAGTTAACTAGCTCCTACAATGAGCAGTTCTTC
. TRBJ2-1 15 TRBV27 once CASSLNRGTYNEQFF TGTGCCAGCAGTTTAAACCGCGGGACCTACAATGAGCAGTTCTTC
. TRBJ2-1 13 TRBV12-3/TRBV12-4 . CASSPNLGNEQFF TGTGCCAGCAGCCCGAACCTAGGCAATGAGCAGTTCTTC
TRBD1 TRBJ2-5 15 TRBV2 . CASREGQGRQETQYF TGTGCCAGCAGGGAGGGACAGGGACGTCAAGAGACCCAGTACTTC
. TRBJ2-6 12 TRBV28 . CASSSGANVLTF TGTGCCAGCAGTTCTGGGGCCAACGTCCTGACTTTC
. TRBJ1-4 14 TRBV1 . CTSSPTRKGEKLFF TGCACCAGCAGCCCGACCCGGAAGGGCGAAAAACTGTTTTTT
. TRBJ1-1 13 TRBV11-2 . CASSLSGNTEAFF TGTGCCAGCAGCTTAAGTGGGAACACTGAAGCTTTCTTT
. TRBJ2-1 13 TRBV10-1 . CASRADRYNEQFF TGCGCCAGCAGGGCGGACCGATACAATGAGCAGTTCTTC
TRBD1 TRBJ1-2 14 TRBV28 once CASRTTGVVIGYTF TGTGCCAGCAGAACGACAGGGGTAGTGATCGGCTACACCTTC
. TRBJ1-3 12 TRBV28 . CASSLFGNTIYF TGTGCCAGCAGTTTGTTTGGAAACACCATATATTTT